One T cell receptor beta chain is described in this entry. This record belongs to a study of blood T cell repertoires in COVID-19. Study background: The study drew acute and convalescent COVID-19 samples from the United States, Italy and Spain. PBMCs, B-cell-depleted T cells, or T cells were the source of the cDNA or gDNA that made up the material.

Unmatched junction bases numbered 7, after V lost 5 bases and J lost 1 base. Per germline, CDR1 LNHDA and CDR2 SQIVND (reference sequence). The length of the CDR3 is 15 residues. As processed by the authors: Reference gene primers were amplified, and this amplification served to estimate nucleated cell counts. Data came from immunoSEQ multiplex PCR; TCRdb stores just in-frame clones and leaves some out. The DNA gave D and trimming, while V, J and clone size come from that table. In the table there are 80,000 to 90,000 clones, around 83% of which are singletons. Material: peripheral blood. This sequence originates from a woman in her 70s with acute or convalescent COVID-19. This chain joins TRBV19 and TRBJ1-2; the match to TRBD1 covers 7 bases. CDR3 DNA: TGTGCCAGTAGTGTGGGACAGTCCGATAACTATGGCTACACCTTC. Protein: CASSVGQSDNYGYTF.